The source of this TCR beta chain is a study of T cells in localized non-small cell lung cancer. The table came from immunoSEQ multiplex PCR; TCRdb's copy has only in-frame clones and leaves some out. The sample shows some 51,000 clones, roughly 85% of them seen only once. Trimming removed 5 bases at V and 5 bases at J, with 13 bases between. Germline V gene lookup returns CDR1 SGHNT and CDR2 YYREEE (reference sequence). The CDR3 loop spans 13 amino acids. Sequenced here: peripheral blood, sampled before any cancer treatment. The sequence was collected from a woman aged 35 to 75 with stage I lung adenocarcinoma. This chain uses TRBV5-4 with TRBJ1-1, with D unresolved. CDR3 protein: CASRKGLGTEAFF. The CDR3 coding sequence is TGTGCCAGCAGAAAAGGTTTGGGGACTGAAGCTTTCTTT.